One sample yielded the 18 T cell receptor beta chains listed below, sequenced in a study of T cells in Graves' hyperthyroidism and ophthalmopathy. TCR beta CDR3 sequences were amplified from RNA transcripts. A first-round RT-PCR of the TCR CDR3 used the HTBI primer set. MiXCR, run by TCRdb on the multiplex PCR reads, gives a single entry per CDR3 protein. Found here are more than 350,000 distinct CDR3 sequences, about 15% of them singletons; the top ten hold approximately 19%. Sequencing was performed on blood. Receptors were obtained from a woman between 55 and 75 years old with Graves' ophthalmopathy.

The chain links TRBV3-1 to TRBJ2-5, with D tentatively TRBD1 or TRBD2 (6 bases each). Trimming cost V 2 bases and J 5 bases, with 12 bases left between them. This CDR3 spans 14 amino acids. Germline-derived CDR1 and CDR2 are LGHDT and YNNKEL (reference sequence). The CDR3 is CASSQRGDRETQYF. The CDR3 nucleotides are TGTGCCAGCAGCCAAAGGGGGGATCGGGAGACCCAGTACTTC.

This clonotype was seen many times. The chain employs TRBV10-3 and TRBJ1-2; 10 nucleotides agree with TRBD1. The CDR3 is 13 residues long. Germline loops: CDR1 ENHRY, CDR2 SYGVKD. Trimming removed 4 bases from V and 7 bases from J; junction bases left unmatched: 3. The DNA of the CDR3 is TGTGCCATCAGTGGGGACAGGGGACGTGGCTACACCTTC. Translating gives CAISGDRGRGYTF.

This clonotype has at least ten counts. This chain uses TRBV28 with TRBJ2-7, with 8 bases that match TRBD2. The CDR3 extends over 12 amino acids. The germline gives CDR1 MDHEN, CDR2 SYDVKM. Trimming cost V 8 bases and J 7 bases; bases outside gene matches: 7. CDR3: CASQERGREQYF. In nucleotides, the CDR3 is TGTGCCAGCCAGGAGCGGGGGCGGGAGCAGTACTTC.

V gene TRBV28 combines with J gene TRBJ1-3; D gene unclear. The CDR3 is made up of 12 amino acids. Germline CDR1 is MDHEN and CDR2 is SYDVKM. V was cut by 8 bases and J by 2 bases, with 7 bases left in between. CDR3 coding DNA: TGTGCCAGCCGAGATCCTGGAAACACCATATATTTT. Translated, it gives CASRDPGNTIYF.

The rearrangement joins TRBV27 to TRBJ2-2; D might be TRBD1 or TRBD2, each matching 6 bases. There are 15 residues in the CDR3. Looked up from germline, CDR1 is MNHEY and CDR2 is SMNVEV (reference sequence). Between the trimmed V and J ends, which lost 6 bases and 6 bases, there was a span of 17 bases. In nucleotides, the CDR3 is TGTGCCAGCAGGTTGGAGGGGGTAAGCCCCGGGGAGCTGTTTTTT. Encoded protein: CASRLEGVSPGELFF.

This clonotype has a count of ten or more. V and J are TRBV28 and TRBJ2-5; 8 positions match TRBD1. With V trimmed by 0 bases and J by 5 bases, 5 bases remained unmatched. This CDR3 is 15 amino acids long. Germline V gene sequence: CDR1 MDHEN, CDR2 SYDVKM. The CDR3 protein is CASSLWAGGRETQYF. CDR3 coding DNA: TGTGCCAGCAGTTTATGGGCAGGGGGCCGGGAGACCCAGTACTTC. Looking up the rest from reference TRBV28 and TRBJ2-5 gives the full variable domain: DVKVTQSSRYLVKRTGEKVFLECVQDMDHENMFWYRQDPGLGLRLIYFSYDVKMKEKGDIPEGYSVSREKKERFSLILESASTNQTSMYLCASSLWAGGRETQYFGPGTRLLVL.

The chain is built from TRBV19 and TRBJ2-2, with TRBD2 matching 13 bases. Germline loops: CDR1 LNHDA, CDR2 SQIVND (reference sequence). The CDR3 has 17 residues. Trimming at V came to 6 bases and at J to 4 bases, leaving 8 bases not matched to a gene. CDR3 amino acids: CASSGGLAGVGTGELFF. CDR3 bases: TGTGCCAGTAGCGGTGGACTAGCGGGAGTGGGCACCGGGGAGCTGTTTTTT. Using reference TRBV19 and TRBJ2-2 for the parts outside the CDR3, the full variable domain is DGGITQSPKYLFRKEGQNVTLSCEQNLNHDAMYWYRQDPGQGLRLIYYSQIVNDFQKGDIAEGYSVSREKKESFPLTVTSAQKNPTAFYLCASSGGLAGVGTGELFFGEGSRLTVL.

The J gene is TRBJ2-1, the V gene TRBV28, with 8 bases lining up with TRBD2. V lost 2 bases and J lost 8; bases outside the gene matches: 11. The CDR3 has 16 amino acids. Germline assignment: CDR1 MDHEN and CDR2 SYDVKM. DNA for the CDR3: TGTGCCAGCAGTTTAAAACTGTCGGGACTAGTACATGAGCAGTTCTTC. Encoded protein: CASSLKLSGLVHEQFF.

The chain combines TRBV30 with TRBJ2-5, with a weak D call TRBD1 (6 bases). The CDR3 spans 14 residues. The V and J ends lost 1 base and 2 bases respectively, with 11 bases between them. The germline V gene has CDR1 GTSNPN and CDR2 SVGIG (reference sequence). The CDR3 loop is CAWSARGSQETQYF. The CDR3 coding sequence is TGTGCCTGGAGTGCCAGGGGATCGCAAGAGACCCAGTACTTC.

This clonotype was counted ten times or more. The gene calls are TRBV6-2 or TRBV6-3 and TRBJ2-6; D might be TRBD1 (6 bases). Germline V gene lookup returns CDR1 MNHEY and CDR2 SVGEGT. This CDR3 contains 14 residues. V lost 8 bases and J lost 4, with 12 bases in between. In DNA form, the CDR3 reads TGTGCCAGCGGCAGGGGCCTCGGGGCCAACGTCCTGACTTTC. Translation: CASGRGLGANVLTF.

This clonotype was seen at least ten times. This CDR3 reads CSAPTAGSQETQYF. The CDR3 nucleotides are TGCAGTGCTCCTACCGCCGGGTCCCAAGAGACCCAGTACTTC. The chain recombines TRBV20-1 with TRBJ2-5; no reliable D call. The CDR3 sequence is 14 residues long. From germline, CDR1 is DFQATT and CDR2 SNEGSKA (reference sequence). The V gene lost 5 bases and the J gene lost 1 base, with 14 bases spanning the gap.

The CDR3 here is CASSLVSRSSNEQFF. CDR3 sequence (DNA): TGCGCCAGCAGCTTGGTGTCTAGGTCTAGCAATGAGCAGTTCTTC. The chain has TRBV5-1 and TRBJ2-1; no reliable D call. In germline, CDR1 is SGHRS, CDR2 YFSETQ. Trimming left V 0 bases short and J 6 bases short, with 13 bases between. CDR3 length equals 15 residues.

This clonotype showed up many times. The CDR3 bases are TGTGCCAGCAGTATGGGGACAGCCTACGAGCAGTACTTC. It specifies CASSMGTAYEQYF. This sequence joins TRBV6-1 and TRBJ2-7; 7 bases match TRBD1. The CDR3 is 13 residues long. V was clipped by 5 bases and J by 2 bases; unmatched bases: 3. Germline CDR1 reads MNHNS; CDR2 reads SASEGT.

CDR3 loop: CASSTGQGPYEQYF. The CDR3 region has the DNA TGTGCCAGCAGTACCGGACAGGGTCCCTACGAGCAGTACTTC. The chain combines TRBV27 with TRBJ2-7; 8 positions agree with TRBD1. V trimming: 5 bases; J trimming: 2 bases; junction bases outside the gene matches: 5. The CDR3 has 14 amino acids. Germline CDR1 and CDR2: MNHEY and SMNVEV (reference sequence).

The chain has TRBV25-1 and TRBJ2-1, with 9 bases matching TRBD1. The length of the CDR3 is 17 residues. The germline V gene has CDR1 MGHDK and CDR2 SYGVNS. The junction had 16 bases not matched to a gene; V was cut back by 5 bases and J by 8 bases. CDR3 region: CASSLARHRGLDDEQFF. Here the CDR3 DNA reads TGTGCCAGCAGTCTAGCGCGGCACAGGGGGCTGGACGATGAGCAGTTCTTC.

Written as DNA, the CDR3 is TGTGCCAGCAGTGCCGGACTAGCCCGGTCCAACGAGCAGTACTTC. The encoded protein is CASSAGLARSNEQYF. The chain couples TRBV28 to TRBJ2-7, with 8 bases identical to TRBD2. The germline CDR1 and CDR2 sequences are MDHEN and SYDVKM. Trimming removed 5 bases from V and 5 bases from J; junction bases left unmatched: 11. This CDR3 is 15 amino acids long. The full variable domain, in which reference TRBV28 and TRBJ2-7 provide the parts outside the CDR3, is DVKVTQSSRYLVKRTGEKVFLECVQDMDHENMFWYRQDPGLGLRLIYFSYDVKMKEKGDIPEGYSVSREKKERFSLILESASTNQTSMYLCASSAGLARSNEQYFGPGTRLTVT.

In this sample, this clonotype turned up many times. This chain connects TRBV7-8 to TRBJ1-5; 7 nucleotides agree with TRBD1. The germline gives CDR1 SGHVS, CDR2 FQNEAQ. The V and J ends lost 6 bases and 2 bases, in that order; junction bases with no gene match: 4. The CDR3 covers 14 residues. The CDR3 reads CASSFDRGNQPQHF. The CDR3 DNA reads TGTGCCAGCAGTTTCGACAGGGGCAATCAGCCCCAGCATTTT.

This clonotype was counted at least ten times. The rearrangement joins TRBV3-1 to TRBJ1-5; 8 bases map to TRBD1. The CDR3 sequence is 15 residues long. Germline CDR1 and CDR2: LGHDT and YNNKEL (reference sequence). Trimming at V came to 3 bases and at J to 0 bases, leaving 1 base not matched to a gene. For the CDR3, the DNA is TGTGCCAGCAGCCAGGGGACAGGTAGCAATCAGCCCCAGCATTTT. Translation gives CASSQGTGSNQPQHF.